The entry that follows covers one T cell receptor beta chain sequence. Next came a second PCR, run for about 6 to 11 cycles, which used a sample-barcoded 5' primer along with a J-beta primer mix. TCRdb reprocessed the 5' RACE reads via MiXCR and lists one record per CDR3 protein. The sample consists of about 720,000 distinct CDR3 sequences, about 20% of them appearing once. Trimming cost V 2 bases and J 4 bases, with 18 bases left between them. CDR3 length: 17 residues. These data come from a study of blood T cells in healthy people across ages. This chain joins TRBV12-3 or TRBV12-4 and TRBJ1-3, with D tentatively TRBD1 (5 bases). The receptor's source is a man aged 65 to 85 in good health. The sample taken for sequencing was blood. In DNA form, the CDR3 reads TGTGCCAGCAGTTTACCGTCCAGGGTGGTTTCCGGAAACACCATATATTTT. Its protein product is CASSLPSRVVSGNTIYF.